This entry is about one T cell receptor (beta chain). Its specific antigen is unknown. Within one base of it there is no much larger clone, and no base qualities were kept. CDR3 length: 12 amino acids, cysteine to phenylalanine. Only the CDR3 region is kept as DNA, spanning 36 bases read in frame from base 1. Deletion took 3 bases off V and 8 bases off J, with a span of 10 bases between the germline ends. CDR1 PRHDT and CDR2 FYEKMQ were looked up in the germline V gene (reference sequence). TCRbeta CDR3 regions were amplified from genomic DNA by means of the immunoSEQ Assay, a bias-controlled multiplex PCR. Processing in the source paper ran as follows. Within the assay, amplification of reference gene primers was used to estimate how many nucleated cells each sample contained. To quantify the absolute abundance of each unique TCRbeta CDR3 rearrangement, sequence reads were collapsed and filtered. For each sample, productive Simpson clonality was calculated by taking the square root of Simpson's diversity index across productive rearrangements. The table comes from immuneACCESS by way of TCRdb, which keeps in-frame sequences with V and J called. Part of the clones is missing from these tables; in studies checked, under half for an unresolved V gene and the rest for unknown reasons. Clone size and the V and J calls come from that table; the DNA yielded D and trimming. Counted in this sample were about 73,000 clones; over 65% of them appeared once. Together, the top ten hold around 4.1% of the sample.

This sample is part of a study of blood T cell repertoires in COVID-19 (dated by TCRdb to 2019 to 2021). Background on the whole study: Samples covering the acute and convalescent phases of COVID-19 were provided by collaborators in the United States, Italy and Spain. Sample metadata almost always included a de-identified subject ID, COVID-19 status, age in years and sex. Samples were obtained from the ongoing ImmuneRACE study (first 160 participants) and from approximately 1,200 subjects provided by 6 global collaborators. The repertoires were made available in a free public database intended to serve as a resource for research on the immune response to SARS-CoV-2. The prospective study material was composed of cDNA or gDNA derived from T cells, B-cell-depleted T cells, or PBMCs. Where available, HLA class I and class II types were obtained from metadata supplied by the sample provider rather than from assay-based typing. Deeply sampled blood TCRbeta repertoires from subjects exposed to, actively infected with, or recovered from COVID-19 were included in the dataset.

The full study reports these points: The amount of clinical and demographic metadata varied by source and participant and was provided uncurated.

Each collaborating institution followed its own protocols to collect whole blood in K2EDTA tubes. For TCRbeta analysis, collaborators shipped samples as frozen whole blood, isolated PBMCs, or DNA extracted from either of those sample types. The receptor was derived from a woman aged 55-70 years with acute or convalescent COVID-19. The V and J segments used are TRBV13 and TRBJ1-1; TRBD1 could be the D gene, as 6 bases match. The sequencing sample was made of peripheral blood. The CDR3: CASSLSRGEAFF. The DNA reads as follows: TGTGCCAGCAGCTTGTCCAGGGGAGAAGCTTTCTTT.